A single sample is the source of the 14 T cell receptor beta chains below, sequenced in a study of T cells after yellow fever vaccination. TCRdb processed the 5' RACE reads anew with MiXCR; each CDR3 protein has one entry. The sample lists 450,000 to 600,000 distinct CDR3 sequences, approximately 15% occurring once. The specimen comprised PBMCs, sampled on the day of the yellow fever booster vaccination. These receptors all come from a man aged 25-45 years who received the YFV17D yellow fever vaccine.

This chain links TRBV5-6 with TRBJ2-1; D not resolved. The CDR3 totals 15 residues. Germline CDR1 SGHDT, CDR2 YYEEEE. Trimming cost V 0 bases and J 5 bases, with 12 bases left between them. The CDR3 loop reads CASSLAPTQHNEQFF. For the CDR3, the DNA is TGTGCCAGCAGCTTGGCGCCTACCCAACACAATGAGCAGTTCTTC.

This clonotype was counted a few times. The chain employs TRBV14 and TRBJ2-2; the D is unclear. The germline V gene encodes CDR1 SGHDN and CDR2 FVKESK. V lost 6 bases, J lost 6 bases, and 5 bases lay in between. The CDR3 is 11 residues long. CDR3 sequence reads: CASRTSGELFF. For the CDR3, the DNA is TGTGCCAGCAGGACATCCGGGGAGCTGTTTTTT.

Only a few counts were recorded for this clonotype. This chain uses TRBV6-2 or TRBV6-3 with TRBJ2-5; the D gene is possibly TRBD2 (6 bases). The CDR3 spans 18 residues. Germline CDR1 MNHEY, CDR2 SVGEGT. Trimming pared 5 bases from V and 5 bases from J, leaving 27 bases between. CDR3 coding DNA: TGTGCCAGCAGTGATCCGGGACTCCTCCCTGTGAGCCAGGAGACCCAGTACTTC. Protein: CASSDPGLLPVSQETQYF.

The genes are TRBV5-6 and TRBJ2-2, with D possibly TRBD1 on 5 matching bases. CDR1 and CDR2 from the germline V gene are SGHDT and YYEEEE. Trimming took off 4 bases at V and 6 bases at J, with 16 bases between the two ends. The CDR3 has 15 amino acids. The CDR3 sequence is CASSLIQGLPGELFF. CDR3 in DNA: TGTGCCAGCAGCCTAATCCAGGGTCTGCCCGGGGAGCTGTTTTTT.

This clonotype was counted at least ten times. The chain has TRBV19 and TRBJ2-7; D not resolved. Germline values: CDR1 LNHDA, CDR2 SQIVND (reference sequence). The CDR3 length is 14 residues. The V and J ends lost 5 bases and 0 bases respectively, with 11 bases between them. The CDR3 is CASSRSGSSYEQYF. CDR3 nucleotides: TGTGCCAGTAGTCGCTCTGGAAGCTCCTACGAGCAGTACTTC.

This clonotype came up many times. The chain joins TRBV20-1 to TRBJ2-7; 13 nucleotides line up with TRBD2. The CDR3 consists of 13 residues. The ends lost 3 bases at V and 5 bases at J; junction bases unmatched: 1. Germline V gives CDR1 DFQATT, CDR2 SNEGSKA (reference sequence). The CDR3 here is CSARGTSGNEQYF. CDR3 nucleotides: TGCAGTGCTAGGGGGACTAGCGGGAACGAGCAGTACTTC.

The rearrangement joins TRBV19 to TRBJ2-1; 7 positions match TRBD2. The V segment lost 9 bases and the J segment 0 bases; nucleotides outside the gene matches: 14. The CDR3 runs 17 residues. CDR1 LNHDA and CDR2 SQIVND come from the germline V gene (reference sequence). DNA of the CDR3: TGTGCCAGCTCTACGCTGCCGGGGGGATCCTCCTACAATGAGCAGTTCTTC. Its translation: CASSTLPGGSSYNEQFF.

This clonotype was recorded a few times. The chain recombines TRBV4-1 with TRBJ2-5; weak D call: TRBD1 (6 bases). Germline V lookup: CDR1 MGHRA, CDR2 YSYEKL. V was pared by 0 bases and J by 3 bases, with 8 bases between. The CDR3 covers 14 residues. Here the CDR3 DNA reads TGCGCCAGCAGCCAAGATAACAGGGAAGAGACCCAGTACTTC. Its translation is CASSQDNREETQYF.

This clonotype was seen a handful of times. The CDR3 nucleotides are TGCGCCAGCAGCTTGGTCAGTGGGCGGCCCCCCTACGAGCAGTACTTC. Its protein product is CASSLVSGRPPYEQYF. V gene TRBV5-1 combines with J gene TRBJ2-7; D is uncertain. The CDR3 spans 16 residues. Germline V gene lookup returns CDR1 SGHRS and CDR2 YFSETQ. The V end was cut by 0 bases, the J end by 2 bases, with 15 bases between.

This rearrangement joins TRBV27 to TRBJ2-1; 13 nucleotides agree with TRBD2. V was clipped by 2 bases and J by 5 bases; unmatched bases: 9. This CDR3 has 18 residues. The V gene's germline CDR1 is MNHEY and CDR2 SMNVEV (reference sequence). CDR3 DNA: TGTGCCAGCAGTTTAATCGGGGGACTAGCGGGGACGAACAATGAGCAGTTCTTC. Protein product: CASSLIGGLAGTNNEQFF.

The chain couples TRBV11-2 to TRBJ2-1, with D possibly being TRBD2 (5 bases). V was trimmed by 8 bases and J by 7 bases, leaving 15 bases between them. The CDR3 is 13 residues long. The germline V gene encodes CDR1 SGHAT and CDR2 FQNNGV. CDR3 coding DNA: TGTGCCAGCGAAGATGGACTGGGGAATGAGCAGTTCTTC. Amino acid sequence: CASEDGLGNEQFF.

This clonotype came up a few times. The rearrangement joins TRBV7-2 to TRBJ2-3; D unclear. Trimming cost V 2 bases and J 5 bases, with 11 bases left between them. Germline lookup yields CDR1 SGHTA and CDR2 FQGNSA. The CDR3 spans 14 residues. The CDR3 nucleotides read TGTGCCAGCAGCTTATCGATAGCTATAGATACGCAGTATTTT. Translated: CASSLSIAIDTQYF. Variable domain in full (rest from reference TRBV7-2 and TRBJ2-3): GAGVSQSPSNKVTEKGKDVELRCDPISGHTALYWYRQSLGQGLEFLIYFQGNSAPDKSGLPSDRFSAERTGGSVSTLTIQRTQQEDSAVYLCASSLSIAIDTQYFGPGTRLTVL.

The CDR3 protein is CASSAEQGSTIYF. The CDR3 region has the DNA TGTGCCAGCAGTGCAGAACAGGGGTCCACCATATATTTT. This chain uses TRBV12-3 or TRBV12-4 with TRBJ1-3, with TRBD1 matching 7 bases. Trimming cost V 5 bases and J 9 bases; bases outside gene matches: 7. The CDR3 sequence is 13 residues long.

This clonotype was detected only a few times. J is TRBJ1-1 and V is TRBV5-1; maybe TRBD1 (5 bases). CDR3 length equals 15 residues. V lost 2 bases to trimming and J lost 2 bases, with 13 bases between them. CDR1 SGHRS and CDR2 YFSETQ come from the germline V gene. The CDR3 spells CASSFGAGVNTEAFF. DNA of the CDR3: TGCGCCAGCAGCTTCGGGGCTGGGGTAAACACTGAAGCTTTCTTT.